This T cell receptor (beta chain) was captured by sequencing in a study of OX40 agonist ivuxolimab in advanced cancers. Study background: An agonistic anti-OX40 (CD134) antibody, ivuxolimab, was used to treat the patients. Prior checkpoint blockade (anti-PD-1, anti-PD-L1 or anti-CTLA-4) was permitted; approximately 41% had it.

CDR3 length equals 10 residues. From germline, CDR1 is SEHNR and CDR2 FQNEAQ (reference sequence). V lost 4 bases to trimming and J lost 17 bases, with 9 bases between them. Repertoires were generated with immunoSEQ multiplex PCR, while TCRdb's copy carries only in-frame clones and drops some. The profile shows 65,000 to 90,000 clones, about four fifths of them singletons. The study's findings and limits: Low normalized T-cell clonal expansion was additionally recorded for some nonresponders.

Of note for this clone: Its antigen is not known.

The receptor comes from an adult with an advanced solid tumor such as melanoma, head and neck, liver or kidney cancer. The chain carries TRBV7-9 and TRBJ1-6; D is undetermined. The sample in question was CD4+ or CD8+ T cells sorted from blood, obtained in a trial of the OX40 agonist ivuxolimab. CDR3 protein: CASSSVGVHF. The CDR3 bases are TGTGCCAGCAGCTCCGTTGGGGTCCACTTT.